A selection of T cell receptor beta chains follows, all from one sample in a study of blood T cell repertoires in COVID-19. The repertoire was sequenced with immunoSEQ multiplex PCR; TCRdb's copy has only in-frame clones and lacks some. The table includes fewer than 85,000 clones, around 85% detected once. The specimen sequenced was peripheral blood. The receptors stem from a man older than 75 with acute or convalescent COVID-19. The CDR3 runs from the conserved cysteine through the conserved F or W. Each record gives: D gene, clone size, V gene, J gene, CDR3 DNA, CDR3 protein. D genes are given only for firm matches. Where a row states a size, it is once, few, many or the class of an expanded clone; other rows omit it.

D: TRBD2; size: .; V: TRBV4-3; J: TRBJ2-1; DNA: TGCGCCAGCAGCCAAGGAGCGGGGGGCTCCTACAATGAGCAGTTCTTC; CDR3: CASSQGAGGSYNEQFF
D: TRBD2; size: .; V: TRBV6-5; J: TRBJ2-7; DNA: TGTGCCAGCAGTTTAGCGGGAGGGCCCTACGAGCAGTACTTC; CDR3: CASSLAGGPYEQYF
D: TRBD1; size: .; V: TRBV5-4; J: TRBJ2-6; DNA: TGTGCCAGCAGCAAGGGGGCAGGCTCTGGGGCCAACGTCCTGACTTTC; CDR3: CASSKGAGSGANVLTF
D: .; size: .; V: TRBV6-2/TRBV6-3; J: TRBJ2-5; DNA: TGTGCCAGCAGTTACGGAGGGGACCAGTACTTC; CDR3: CASSYGGDQYF
D: .; size: .; V: TRBV7-2; J: TRBJ2-2; DNA: TGTGCCAGCAGCCCAATACTTACAGGGACCGGGGAGCTGTTTTTT; CDR3: CASSPILTGTGELFF
D: .; size: .; V: TRBV7-8; J: TRBJ1-1; DNA: TGTGCCAGCAGCTTAGACAGCAACACTGAAGCTTTCTTT; CDR3: CASSLDSNTEAFF
D: TRBD1; size: .; V: TRBV7-2; J: TRBJ1-1; DNA: TGTGCCAGCAGCTGGACAGGGAACACTGAAGCTTTCTTT; CDR3: CASSWTGNTEAFF
D: .; size: .; V: TRBV6-5; J: TRBJ2-1; DNA: TGTGCCACCCTTGGAGGGGGACTACATGGTGAGCAGTTCTTC; CDR3: CATLGGGLHGEQFF
D: TRBD1; size: .; V: TRBV11-2; J: TRBJ1-1; DNA: TGTGCCAGCAGCATTGGACAGGGGGACACTGAAGCTTTCTTT; CDR3: CASSIGQGDTEAFF
D: .; size: .; V: TRBV1; J: TRBJ2-7; DNA: TGCACCAGCAGCCTACTCCGGGACAGGGGAGTTGGAGGTAAATCCTTC; CDR3: CTSSLLRDRGVGGKSF
D: TRBD1; size: .; V: TRBV7-2; J: TRBJ2-7; DNA: TGTGCCAGCAGCTACACCGGGACAGGGGTGTCCTACGAGCAGTACTTC; CDR3: CASSYTGTGVSYEQYF
D: .; size: .; V: TRBV6-2/TRBV6-3; J: TRBJ2-1; DNA: TGTGCCAGCAGTTACCCTCCTGGGGCCCGAAGGACCTACAATGAGCAGTTCTTC; CDR3: CASSYPPGARRTYNEQFF
D: TRBD1; size: .; V: TRBV5-8; J: TRBJ2-1; DNA: TGTGCCAGCAGCTTGGAAACAGGGGCTTACAATGAGCAGTTCTTC; CDR3: CASSLETGAYNEQFF
D: TRBD2; size: many; V: TRBV5-4; J: TRBJ2-3; DNA: TGTGCCAGCAGGGTAGCGGGGGGGTTAACAGATACGCAGTATTTT; CDR3: CASRVAGGLTDTQYF